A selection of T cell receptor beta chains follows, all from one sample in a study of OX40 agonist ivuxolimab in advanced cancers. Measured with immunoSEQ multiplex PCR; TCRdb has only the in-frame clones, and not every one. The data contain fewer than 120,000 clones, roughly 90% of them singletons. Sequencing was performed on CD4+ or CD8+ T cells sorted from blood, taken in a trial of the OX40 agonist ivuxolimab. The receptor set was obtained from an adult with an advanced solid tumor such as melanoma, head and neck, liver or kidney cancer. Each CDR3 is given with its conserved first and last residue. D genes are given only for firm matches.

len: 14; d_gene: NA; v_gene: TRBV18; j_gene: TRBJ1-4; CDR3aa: CASSPTSTNEKLFF
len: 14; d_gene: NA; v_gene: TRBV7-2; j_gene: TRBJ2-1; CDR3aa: CASSLASQYSRQFF
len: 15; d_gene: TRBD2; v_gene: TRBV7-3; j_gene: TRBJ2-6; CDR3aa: CASSRGGSGANVLTF
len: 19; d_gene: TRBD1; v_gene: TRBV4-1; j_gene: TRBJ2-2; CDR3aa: CASSQGGTGEPTNTGELFF
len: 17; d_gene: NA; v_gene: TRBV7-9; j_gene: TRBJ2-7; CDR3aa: CASSQGDGIGVSYEQYF
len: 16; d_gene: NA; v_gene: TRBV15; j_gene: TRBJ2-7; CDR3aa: CATSRDRTRRVYEQYF
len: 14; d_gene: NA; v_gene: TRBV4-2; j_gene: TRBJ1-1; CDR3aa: CASSQLQANTEAFF
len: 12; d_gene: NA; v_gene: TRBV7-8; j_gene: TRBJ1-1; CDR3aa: CASSLDLHEAFF
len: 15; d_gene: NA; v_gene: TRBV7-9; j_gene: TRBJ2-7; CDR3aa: CASSYLAGGNYEQYF
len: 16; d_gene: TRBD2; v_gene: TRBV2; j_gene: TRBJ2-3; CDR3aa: CASSPEVELAEDTQYF
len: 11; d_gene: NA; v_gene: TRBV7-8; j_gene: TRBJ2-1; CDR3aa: CASSSLIQQFF
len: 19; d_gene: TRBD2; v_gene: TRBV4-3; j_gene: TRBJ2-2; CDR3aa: CASSQETIASGSAAGELFF
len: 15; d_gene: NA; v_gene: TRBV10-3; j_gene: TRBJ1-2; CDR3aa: CAIAPTPFLGYGYTF
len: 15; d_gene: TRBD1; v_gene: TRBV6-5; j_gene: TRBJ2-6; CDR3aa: CASRKTGTGANVLTF
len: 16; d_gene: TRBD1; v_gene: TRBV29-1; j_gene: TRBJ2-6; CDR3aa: CSVIMGQDSGANVLTF
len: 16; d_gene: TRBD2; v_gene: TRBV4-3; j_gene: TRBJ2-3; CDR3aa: CASSQGLAGTFNTQYF
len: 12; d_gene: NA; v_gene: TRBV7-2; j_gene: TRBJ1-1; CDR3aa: CASSLGITEAFF
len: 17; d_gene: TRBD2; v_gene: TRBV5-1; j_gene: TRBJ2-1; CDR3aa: CASSPGTSGRIGNEQFF
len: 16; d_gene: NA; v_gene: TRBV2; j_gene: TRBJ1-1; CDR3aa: CASSEVSITSGAEAFF
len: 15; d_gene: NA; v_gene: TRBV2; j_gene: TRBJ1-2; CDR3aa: CASSAATATNYGYTF
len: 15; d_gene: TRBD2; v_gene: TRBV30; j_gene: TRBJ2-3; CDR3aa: CAWSRMAGGTDTQYF
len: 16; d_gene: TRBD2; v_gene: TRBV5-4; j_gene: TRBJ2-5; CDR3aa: CASSWERGGGQETQYF
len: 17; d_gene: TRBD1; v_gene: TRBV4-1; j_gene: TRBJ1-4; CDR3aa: CASSQFSRGERNEKLFF
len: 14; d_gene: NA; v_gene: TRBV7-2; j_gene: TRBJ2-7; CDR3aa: CASSLGGTIYEQYF
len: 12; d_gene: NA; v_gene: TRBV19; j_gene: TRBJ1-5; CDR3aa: CATKDRNQPQHF
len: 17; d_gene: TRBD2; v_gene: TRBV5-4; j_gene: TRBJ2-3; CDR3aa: CASSLVLAGASTDTQYF
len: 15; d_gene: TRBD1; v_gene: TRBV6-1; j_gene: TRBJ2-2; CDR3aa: CASSEGRGPTGELFF
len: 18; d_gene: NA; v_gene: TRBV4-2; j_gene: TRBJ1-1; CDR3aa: CASSQSSRTSARGTEAFF
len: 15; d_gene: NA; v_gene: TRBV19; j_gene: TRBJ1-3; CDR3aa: CASTRSGNSGNTIYF
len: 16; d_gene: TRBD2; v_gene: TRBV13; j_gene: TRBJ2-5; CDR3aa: CASSLELAAGQETQYF
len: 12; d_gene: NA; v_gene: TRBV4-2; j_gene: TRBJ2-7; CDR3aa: CASSQVDYEQYF
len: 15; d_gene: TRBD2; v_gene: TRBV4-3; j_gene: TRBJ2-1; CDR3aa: CASSQTQREYNEQFF
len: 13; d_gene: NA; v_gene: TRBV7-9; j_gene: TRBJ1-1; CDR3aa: CASSLRAEGEAFF
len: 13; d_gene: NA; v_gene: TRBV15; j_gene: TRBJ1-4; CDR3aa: CATSPPTNEKLFF
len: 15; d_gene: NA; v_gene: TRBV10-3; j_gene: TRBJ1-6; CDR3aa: CAISEGGAVNSPLHF
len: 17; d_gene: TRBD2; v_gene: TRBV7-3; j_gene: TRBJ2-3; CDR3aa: CASSLGTSGGITDTQYF
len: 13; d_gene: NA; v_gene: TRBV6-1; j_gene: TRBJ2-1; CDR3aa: CATERVSYNEQFF
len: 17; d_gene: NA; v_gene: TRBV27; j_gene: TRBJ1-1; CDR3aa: CASSFGAVRSWDTEAFF
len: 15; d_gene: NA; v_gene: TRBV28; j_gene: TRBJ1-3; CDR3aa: CASSSPQGRVDTIYF
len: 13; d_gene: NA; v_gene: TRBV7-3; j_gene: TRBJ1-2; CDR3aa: CASSRGASYGYTF
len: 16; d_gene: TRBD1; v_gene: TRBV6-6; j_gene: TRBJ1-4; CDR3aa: CASSYSGGVTNEKLFF
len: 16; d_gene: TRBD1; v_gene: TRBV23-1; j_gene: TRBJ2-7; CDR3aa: CASSRLRDRTTYEQYF
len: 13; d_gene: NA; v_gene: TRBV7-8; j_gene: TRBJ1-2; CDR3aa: CASSSRTYYGYTF
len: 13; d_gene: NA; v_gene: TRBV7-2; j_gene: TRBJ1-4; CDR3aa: CASSLATNEKLFF
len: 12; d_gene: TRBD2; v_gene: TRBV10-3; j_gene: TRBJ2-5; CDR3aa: CATGTSQETQYF
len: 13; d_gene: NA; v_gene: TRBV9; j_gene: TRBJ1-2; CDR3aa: CASSVGGTRGYTF
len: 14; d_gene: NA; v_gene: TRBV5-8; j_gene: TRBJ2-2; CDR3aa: CASSPGPNTGELFF